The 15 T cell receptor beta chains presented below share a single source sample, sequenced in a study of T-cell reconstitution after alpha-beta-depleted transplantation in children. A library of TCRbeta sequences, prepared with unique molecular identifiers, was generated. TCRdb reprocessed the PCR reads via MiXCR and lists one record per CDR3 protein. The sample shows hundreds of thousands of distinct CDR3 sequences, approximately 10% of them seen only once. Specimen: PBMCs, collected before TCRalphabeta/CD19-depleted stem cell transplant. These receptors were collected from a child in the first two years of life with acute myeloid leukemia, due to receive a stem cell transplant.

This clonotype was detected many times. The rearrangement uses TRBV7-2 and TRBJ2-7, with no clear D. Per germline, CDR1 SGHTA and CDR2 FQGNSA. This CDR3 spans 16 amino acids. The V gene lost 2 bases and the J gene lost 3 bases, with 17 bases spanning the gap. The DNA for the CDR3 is TGTGCCAGCAGCTTAACCTTGTCGACACAACACTACGAGCAGTACTTC. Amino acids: CASSLTLSTQHYEQYF.

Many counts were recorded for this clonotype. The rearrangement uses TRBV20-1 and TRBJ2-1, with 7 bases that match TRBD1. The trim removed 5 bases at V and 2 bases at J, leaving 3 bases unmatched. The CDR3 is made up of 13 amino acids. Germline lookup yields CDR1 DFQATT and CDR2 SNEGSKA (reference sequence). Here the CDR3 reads CSARTGAYNEQFF. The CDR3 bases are TGCAGTGCTCGTACAGGGGCCTACAATGAGCAGTTCTTC.

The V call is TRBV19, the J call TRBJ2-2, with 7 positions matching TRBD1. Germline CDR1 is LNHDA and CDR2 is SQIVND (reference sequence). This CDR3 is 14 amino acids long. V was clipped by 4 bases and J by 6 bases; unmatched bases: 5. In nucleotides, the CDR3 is TGTGCCAGTAGTACCCGACAGGGATCCGGGGAGCTGTTTTTT. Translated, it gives CASSTRQGSGELFF.

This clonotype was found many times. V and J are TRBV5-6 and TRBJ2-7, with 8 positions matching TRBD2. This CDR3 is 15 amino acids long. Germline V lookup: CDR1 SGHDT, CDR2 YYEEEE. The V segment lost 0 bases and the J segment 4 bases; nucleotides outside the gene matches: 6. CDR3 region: CASSLAGGVGYEQYF. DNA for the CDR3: TGTGCCAGCAGCTTGGCCGGGGGGGTGGGGTACGAGCAGTACTTC. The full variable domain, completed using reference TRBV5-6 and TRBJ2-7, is DAGVTQSPTHLIKTRGQQVTLRCSPKSGHDTVSWYQQALGQGPQFIFQYYEEEERQRGNFPDRFSGHQFPNYSSELNVNALLLGDSALYLCASSLAGGVGYEQYFGPGTRLTVT.

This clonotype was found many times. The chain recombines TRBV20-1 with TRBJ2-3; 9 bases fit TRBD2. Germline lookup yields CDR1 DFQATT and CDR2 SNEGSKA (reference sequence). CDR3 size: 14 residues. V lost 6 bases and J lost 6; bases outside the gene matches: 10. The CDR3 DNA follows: TGCAGTGCCCAGACTAGCGGACCGCGGGATACGCAGTATTTT. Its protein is CSAQTSGPRDTQYF.

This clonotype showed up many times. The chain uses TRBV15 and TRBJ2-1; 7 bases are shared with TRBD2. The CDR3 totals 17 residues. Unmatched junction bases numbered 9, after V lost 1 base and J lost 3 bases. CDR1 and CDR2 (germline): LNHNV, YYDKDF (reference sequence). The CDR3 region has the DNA TGTGCCACCAGCAGAGTTCGGGGGAGGGCCATCTACAATGAGCAGTTCTTC. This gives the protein CATSRVRGRAIYNEQFF. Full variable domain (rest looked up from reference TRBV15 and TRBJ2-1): DAMVIQNPRYQVTQFGKPVTLSCSQTLNHNVMYWYQQKSSQAPKLLFHYYDKDFNNEADTPDNFQSRRPNTSFCFLDIRSPGLGDTAMYLCATSRVRGRAIYNEQFFGPGTRLTVL.

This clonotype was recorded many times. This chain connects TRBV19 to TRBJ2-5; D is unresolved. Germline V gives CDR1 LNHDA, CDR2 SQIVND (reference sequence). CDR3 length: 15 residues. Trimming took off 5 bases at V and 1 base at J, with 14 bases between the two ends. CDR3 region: CASSQSRPLQETQYF. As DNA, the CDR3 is TGTGCCAGTAGTCAGTCCAGACCCCTCCAAGAGACCCAGTACTTC.

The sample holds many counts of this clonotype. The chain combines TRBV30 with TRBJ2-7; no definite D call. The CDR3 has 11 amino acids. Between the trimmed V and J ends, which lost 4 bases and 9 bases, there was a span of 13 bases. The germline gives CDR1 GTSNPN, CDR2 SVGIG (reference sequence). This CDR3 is CAWKSGMAQYF. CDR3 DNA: TGTGCCTGGAAAAGTGGGATGGCGCAGTACTTC. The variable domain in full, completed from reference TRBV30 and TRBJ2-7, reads SQTIHQWPATLVQPVGSPLSLECTVEGTSNPNLYWYRQAAGRGLQLLFYSVGIGQISSEVPQNLSASRPQDRQFILSSKKLLLSDSGFYLCAWKSGMAQYFGPGTRLTVT.

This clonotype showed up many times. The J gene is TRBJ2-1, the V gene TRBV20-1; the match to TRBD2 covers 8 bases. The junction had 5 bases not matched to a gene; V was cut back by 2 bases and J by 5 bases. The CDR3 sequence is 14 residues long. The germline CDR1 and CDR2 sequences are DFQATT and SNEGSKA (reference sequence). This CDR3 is CSARPGRADNEQFF. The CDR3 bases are TGCAGTGCTAGACCCGGGAGGGCCGACAATGAGCAGTTCTTC.

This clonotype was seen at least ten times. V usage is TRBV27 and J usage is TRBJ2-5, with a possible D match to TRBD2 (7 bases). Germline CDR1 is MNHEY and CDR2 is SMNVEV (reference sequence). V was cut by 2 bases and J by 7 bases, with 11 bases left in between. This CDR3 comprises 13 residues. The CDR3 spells CASSLTGRGTQYF. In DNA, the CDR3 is TGTGCCAGCAGTTTAACAGGGAGGGGGACCCAGTACTTC.

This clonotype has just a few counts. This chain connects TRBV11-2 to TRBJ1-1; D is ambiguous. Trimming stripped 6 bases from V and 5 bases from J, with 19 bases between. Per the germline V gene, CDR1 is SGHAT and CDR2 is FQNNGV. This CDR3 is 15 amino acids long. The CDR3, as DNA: TGTGCCAGCAGTTTTTTCCGGGCCCTGGGGACTGAAGCTTTCTTT. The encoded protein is CASSFFRALGTEAFF.

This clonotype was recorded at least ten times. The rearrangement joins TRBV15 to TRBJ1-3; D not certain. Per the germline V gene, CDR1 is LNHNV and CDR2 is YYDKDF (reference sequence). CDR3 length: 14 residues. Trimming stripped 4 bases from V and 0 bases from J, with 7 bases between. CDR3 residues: CATSTRTSGNTIYF. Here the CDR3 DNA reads TGTGCCACCAGCACCAGGACCTCTGGAAACACCATATATTTT.

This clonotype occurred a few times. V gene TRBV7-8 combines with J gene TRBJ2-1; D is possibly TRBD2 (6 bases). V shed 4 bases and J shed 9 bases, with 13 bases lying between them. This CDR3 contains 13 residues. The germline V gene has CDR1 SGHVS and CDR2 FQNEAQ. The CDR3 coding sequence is TGTGCCAGCAGCTACAGACTAGTCGGTGAGCAGTTCTTC. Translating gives CASSYRLVGEQFF.

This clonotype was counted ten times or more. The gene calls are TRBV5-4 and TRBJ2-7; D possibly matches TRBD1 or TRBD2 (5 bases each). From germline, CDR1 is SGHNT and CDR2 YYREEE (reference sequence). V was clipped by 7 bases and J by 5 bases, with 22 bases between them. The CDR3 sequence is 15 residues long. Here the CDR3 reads CASGSEGRALHEQYF. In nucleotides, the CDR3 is TGTGCCAGCGGAAGCGAGGGCAGGGCTTTGCACGAGCAGTACTTC. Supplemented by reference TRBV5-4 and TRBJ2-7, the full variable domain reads ETGVTQSPTHLIKTRGQQVTLRCSSQSGHNTVSWYQQALGQGPQFIFQYYREEENGRGNFPPRFSGLQFPNYSSELNVNALELDDSALYLCASGSEGRALHEQYFGPGTRLTVT.

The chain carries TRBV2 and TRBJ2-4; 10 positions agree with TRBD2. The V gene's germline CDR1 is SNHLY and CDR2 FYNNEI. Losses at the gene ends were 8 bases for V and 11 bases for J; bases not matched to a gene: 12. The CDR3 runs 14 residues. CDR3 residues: CASVGAGGPRFQYF. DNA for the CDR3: TGTGCCAGCGTCGGAGCGGGAGGGCCCAGATTTCAGTACTTC.